These T cell receptor beta chains were read from a single sample in a study of blood T cell repertoires in COVID-19. Repertoires were generated with immunoSEQ multiplex PCR, while TCRdb's copy carries only in-frame clones and drops some. The data show about 220,000 clones, approximately 80% seen once. The sequencing sample was made of peripheral blood. These receptors all stem from a human donor in a cohort sampled during active COVID-19. Both conserved end residues are part of each CDR3. Fields, in order: D gene, J gene, V gene, clone size, CDR3 DNA, CDR3 protein. D genes are given only for firm matches. Some rows mark clone size as missing; the rest say once, few, many or name a class of expanded clone.

>-|TRBJ1-1|TRBV19|-
TGTGCCAGTAGTCTCGTTCGGGCACAGGGCACTGAAGCTTTCTTT
CASSLVRAQGTEAFF
>TRBD1|TRBJ1-6|TRBV9|-
TGTGCCAGCAGCGTAGACGGGACAGGGTTCGGGAATTCACCCCTCCACTTT
CASSVDGTGFGNSPLHF
>-|TRBJ2-7|TRBV10-3|-
TGTGCCATCAGCCCTGGTTGGAGCTCCTACGAGCAGTACTTC
CAISPGWSSYEQYF
>TRBD2|TRBJ2-1|TRBV13|-
TGTGCCAGCAGCTTAGGTAGCGGGGGGGCCAATGAGCAGTTCTTC
CASSLGSGGANEQFF
>TRBD1|TRBJ1-3|TRBV7-3|few
TGTGCCAGCAGCCCGTGGGACAGTCTGGTCGACACCATATATTTT
CASSPWDSLVDTIYF
>-|TRBJ2-2|TRBV11-2|-
TGTGCCAGCAGCTTCATAGAAGGGGCCGGGGAGCTGTTTTTT
CASSFIEGAGELFF
>-|TRBJ2-6|TRBV7-6|many
TGTGCCAGCAGCCCTACCTCTGGGGCCAACGTCCTGACTTTC
CASSPTSGANVLTF
>-|TRBJ2-5|TRBV7-2|-
TGTGCCAGCAGCCCCTTCGGGGAGACCCAGTACTTC
CASSPFGETQYF
>TRBD2|TRBJ2-5|TRBV7-2|-
TGTGCCAGCTCCTCTTACGGGGGGGCGGGGCGCAAAGAGACCCAGTACTTC
CASSSYGGAGRKETQYF
>-|TRBJ2-7|TRBV19|-
TGTGCCAGTAGTATAGTCCGTAGAGGCGAGCAGTACTTC
CASSIVRRGEQYF
>-|TRBJ2-5|TRBV21-1|-
TGTGCCAGCAGCAAAGCGGCGGGACTAGCAGCGTACCAAGAGACCCAGTACTTC
CASSKAAGLAAYQETQYF
>-|TRBJ1-2|TRBV12-3/TRBV12-4|-
TGTGCCAGCAGTTTCCCCCCCCGCTATGGCTACACCTTC
CASSFPPRYGYTF
>-|TRBJ1-6|TRBV9|-
TGTGCCAGCAGCGTCGACGGCAGGGGACTCCACTTT
CASSVDGRGLHF
>TRBD1|TRBJ2-7|TRBV7-3|-
TGTGCCAGCAGCTTATTTGCGACAGGGTCTTACGAGCAGTACTTC
CASSLFATGSYEQYF
>-|TRBJ1-1|TRBV18|-
TGTGCCAGCTCACCACCGGTCAGGGTGGGGACTGAAGCTTTCTTT
CASSPPVRVGTEAFF
>-|TRBJ1-5|TRBV7-2|-
TGTGCCAGCAGCTTAATGAGGGATCAGCCCCAGCATTTT
CASSLMRDQPQHF
>-|TRBJ2-3|TRBV24-1|-
TGTGCCACCAGTGATGGCAGGGAAAGCACAGATACGCAGTATTTT
CATSDGRESTDTQYF